These 26 T cell receptor beta chains originate from one sample sequenced in a study of identical twins. MiXCR, run by TCRdb on the 5' RACE reads, gives a single entry per CDR3 protein. The repertoire includes about 190,000 distinct CDR3 sequences, roughly 15% of them detected once, and over 35% sits in the top ten. These same records also appear under a second study, on T cells expressing NK-cell markers.

The sequenced sample consisted of CD8+ T cells sorted from blood. The receptors originated from a woman aged 18-35 years in good health.

The chain employs TRBV30 and TRBJ2-7, with 9 bases aligning to TRBD1. Trimming took 7 bases from V and 5 from J; bases not matched to a gene: 18. CDR3 length: 16 residues. CDR1 is GTSNPN, CDR2 SVGIG, per germline (reference sequence). This CDR3 reads CASNGPGQGSFHEQYF. In DNA form, the CDR3 reads TGTGCCTCGAATGGGCCGGGACAGGGATCTTTCCACGAGCAGTACTTC.

This clonotype was recorded once. A read error may produce the germline difference seen at one junction end. The chain has TRBV7-7 and TRBJ2-5; 7 bases agree with TRBD2. Germline CDR1 is SSHAT and CDR2 is FNYEAQ (reference sequence). The CDR3 covers 14 residues. For the CDR3, the DNA is TGTGCTAGCAGCTTAAAGATGGGGGGGGAGACCCAGTACTTC. Residues: CASSLKMGGETQYF. Full variable domain (rest looked up from reference TRBV7-7 and TRBJ2-5): GAGVSQSPRYKVTKRGQDVTLRCDPISSHATLYWYQQALGQGPEFLTYFNYEAQPDKSGLPSDRFSAERPEGSISTLTIQRTEQRDSAMYRCASSLKMGGETQYFGPGTRLLVL.

The chain employs TRBV4-3 and TRBJ1-3; no definite D call. V was clipped by 4 bases and J by 0 bases, with 7 bases between them. The length of the CDR3 is 14 residues. CDR1 LGHNA and CDR2 YSLEER come from the germline V gene. Here the CDR3 reads CASSLRFSGNTIYF. CDR3 DNA: TGCGCCAGCAGCCTCCGGTTCTCTGGAAACACCATATATTTT.

Written as DNA, the CDR3 is TGTGCCAGCAGTTTTGTTTCGGGTCTTGAAGCTTTCTTT. This sequence encodes CASSFVSGLEAFF. The V call is TRBV12-3 or TRBV12-4, the J call TRBJ1-1; D uncertain. The CDR3 is made up of 13 amino acids. The germline V and J ends were trimmed by 3 bases and 7 bases, with 12 bases remaining between them.

In the case of this clonotype: One end of the junction is discordant with germline, which a read error may explain. The V gene is TRBV7-9, the J gene TRBJ2-4; D uncertain. Germline V gene data show CDR1 as SEHNR and CDR2 as FQNEAQ (reference sequence). CDR3 length: 12 amino acids. Written as DNA, the CDR3 is TGTGCCAGCAGCTCGGAGCAAAACATTCGGTACTTC. Encoded protein: CASSSEQNIRYF.

The chain uses TRBV9 and TRBJ2-2; D is possibly TRBD2 (5 bases). Germline V gene sequence: CDR1 SGDLS, CDR2 YYNGEE. The V and J ends lost 4 bases and 4 bases respectively, with 11 bases between them. The CDR3 is made up of 14 amino acids. In DNA, the CDR3 is TGTGCCAGCAGCCCCCCTAGCTCCACCGGGGAGCTGTTTTTT. Encoded protein: CASSPPSSTGELFF.

This clonotype has just a few counts. The J gene is TRBJ2-7, the V gene TRBV5-1; D unclear. The V end was cut by 0 bases, the J end by 0 bases, with 19 bases between. The CDR3 sequence is 18 residues long. Germline V gene data show CDR1 as SGHRS and CDR2 as YFSETQ. CDR3 loop: CASSLGIRDGKSSYEQYF. The CDR3 coding sequence is TGCGCCAGCAGCTTGGGTATTAGGGATGGTAAATCCTCCTACGAGCAGTACTTC.

The rearrangement links TRBV27 to TRBJ2-3, with a weak D call TRBD1 (6 bases). Trimming cost V 2 bases and J 4 bases, with 10 bases left between them. Germline-derived CDR1 and CDR2 are MNHEY and SMNVEV (reference sequence). This CDR3 is built from 14 residues. The CDR3 DNA reads as TGTGCCAGCAGTTTAACCAGGGGATCAGATACGCAGTATTTT. It encodes CASSLTRGSDTQYF.

The chain uses TRBV12-3 or TRBV12-4 and TRBJ2-1; D unresolved. The germline V and J ends were trimmed by 5 bases and 8 bases, with 13 bases remaining between them. The CDR3 is 13 residues long. The CDR3 reads CASSQTPRDEQFF. The CDR3 bases are TGTGCCAGCAGTCAAACGCCCCGGGATGAGCAGTTCTTC.

This clonotype has ten or more counts. The genes are TRBV15 and TRBJ2-7, with 7 bases that match TRBD1. Per the germline V gene, CDR1 is LNHNV and CDR2 is YYDKDF (reference sequence). The junction had 7 bases not matched to a gene; V was cut back by 8 bases and J by 3 bases. The CDR3 covers 13 residues. The CDR3 loop reads CATGDRVYYEQYF. CDR3 DNA: TGTGCCACCGGAGACAGGGTTTACTACGAGCAGTACTTC.

The chain carries TRBV20-1 and TRBJ2-1; 7 positions match TRBD2. After removal of 8 bases from V and 6 bases from J, the junction contained 10 bases not matched to a gene. CDR1 DFQATT and CDR2 SNEGSKA come from the germline V gene (reference sequence). The CDR3 loop spans 13 amino acids. The CDR3 here is CSPRGLAGNEQFF. The CDR3 coding sequence is TGCAGTCCTCGAGGGTTAGCGGGCAATGAGCAGTTCTTC.

The chain combines TRBV7-2 with TRBJ2-1, with 8 bases fitting TRBD2. This CDR3 spans 16 amino acids. Germline trimming cut 5 bases from V and 0 bases from J; bases unmatched to any gene: 6. Germline V gives CDR1 SGHTA, CDR2 FQGNSA. The CDR3 sequence: CASSRGGSISYNEQFF. CDR3 DNA sequence: TGTGCCAGCAGCCGGGGGGGGAGTATCTCCTACAATGAGCAGTTCTTC.

The chain uses TRBV12-3 or TRBV12-4 and TRBJ2-7; the D is unclear. V was cut by 3 bases and J by 6 bases, with 9 bases left in between. This CDR3 spans 12 amino acids. This CDR3 is CASSLAGVEQYF. CDR3 DNA: TGTGCCAGCAGTTTGGCTGGGGTCGAGCAGTACTTC.

A few counts support this clonotype. The chain employs TRBV9 and TRBJ2-4, with D unclear. The CDR3 contains 15 residues. Germline V lookup: CDR1 SGDLS, CDR2 YYNGEE. Deletions cut 3 bases from V and 8 bases from J, with 18 bases between. The CDR3 here is CASSGNDAGVDIQYF. The CDR3 DNA sequence: TGTGCCAGCAGCGGTAACGACGCTGGGGTAGACATTCAGTACTTC. Based on the CDR3 plus reference TRBV9 and TRBJ2-4, the full variable domain is DSGVTQTPKHLITATGQRVTLRCSPRSGDLSVYWYQQSLDQGLQFLIQYYNGEERAKGNILERFSAQQFPDLHSELNLSSLELGDSALYFCASSGNDAGVDIQYFGAGTRLSVL.

The chain links TRBV14 to TRBJ2-2; D uncertain. Trimming removed 4 bases at V and 2 bases at J, with 8 bases between. Per germline, CDR1 SGHDN and CDR2 FVKESK. The CDR3 loop spans 14 amino acids. This chain's CDR3 is CASSPRTNTGELFF. DNA of the CDR3: TGTGCCAGCAGCCCCCGGACCAACACCGGGGAGCTGTTTTTT.

This clonotype showed up just once. V and J are TRBV7-9 and TRBJ2-7, with D possibly TRBD1 on 5 matching bases. CDR3 size: 15 residues. The V and J ends lost 5 bases and 0 bases respectively, with 14 bases between them. Germline V gene data show CDR1 as SEHNR and CDR2 as FQNEAQ (reference sequence). The CDR3 region has the DNA TGTGCCAGCAGCCCCTCTCAGGGCAGCTCCTACGAGCAGTACTTC. Translation: CASSPSQGSSYEQYF.

The chain has TRBV12-3 or TRBV12-4 and TRBJ2-3; TRBD2 aligns across 10 bases. The CDR3 loop spans 15 amino acids. J was trimmed by 6 bases and V by 6 bases; bases with no gene match: 9. CDR3 DNA sequence: TGTGCCAGCAGGGCCACTAGCGGGGCCGCGGATACGCAGTATTTT. Amino acids: CASRATSGAADTQYF.

This clonotype was counted ten times or more. This chain uses TRBV7-9 with TRBJ1-1; D is possibly TRBD1 (5 bases). Germline assignment: CDR1 SEHNR and CDR2 FQNEAQ (reference sequence). The CDR3 has 15 amino acids. Trimming took off 1 base at V and 5 bases at J, with 14 bases between the two ends. CDR3 residues: CASSLERGSRTEAFF. DNA for the CDR3: TGTGCCAGCAGCTTAGAGCGGGGCTCGCGGACTGAAGCTTTCTTT.

Only a few counts were recorded for this clonotype. This chain connects TRBV28 to TRBJ2-5; 8 bases are shared with TRBD2. Germline CDR1 reads MDHEN; CDR2 reads SYDVKM. The CDR3 covers 19 residues. Trimming at V came to 6 bases and at J to 1 base, leaving 19 bases not matched to a gene. The DNA for the CDR3 is TGTGCCAGCAGCTATCCCATTAGGTCGGGACTAGGGAGCCAAGAGACCCAGTACTTC. Its protein product is CASSYPIRSGLGSQETQYF.

The chain is built from TRBV7-9 and TRBJ2-7; D is uncertain. V was pared by 5 bases and J by 1 base, with 9 bases between. CDR3 size: 13 residues. Germline assignment: CDR1 SEHNR and CDR2 FQNEAQ (reference sequence). DNA of the CDR3: TGTGCCAGCAGCGAAAGTAGGTCCTACGAGCAGTACTTC. This sequence encodes CASSESRSYEQYF. Filled out from reference TRBV7-9 and TRBJ2-7, the complete variable domain reads DTGVSQNPRHKITKRGQNVTFRCDPISEHNRLYWYRQTLGQGPEFLTYFQNEAQLEKSRLLSDRFSAERPKGSFSTLEIQRTEQGDSAMYLCASSESRSYEQYFGPGTRLTVT.

This clonotype has just a few counts. The rearrangement uses TRBV20-1 and TRBJ1-3, with TRBD1 matching 9 bases. The CDR3 runs 14 residues. J was trimmed by 0 bases and V by 7 bases; bases with no gene match: 4. Germline values: CDR1 DFQATT, CDR2 SNEGSKA (reference sequence). The CDR3 DNA reads TGCAGTGTACTGGACAGGGGCTCTGGAAACACCATATATTTT. It yields the protein CSVLDRGSGNTIYF.

The rearrangement uses TRBV9 and TRBJ2-1; TRBD2 might be the D (6 bases). This CDR3 is 16 amino acids long. V was trimmed by 1 base and J by 2 bases, leaving 13 bases between them. Germline V lookup: CDR1 SGDLS, CDR2 YYNGEE. The DNA of the CDR3 is TGTGCCAGCAGCGTACGGGAGAGGGAGACCTACAATGAGCAGTTCTTC. Translating gives CASSVRERETYNEQFF.

This clonotype was counted only a few times. The CDR3 DNA follows: TGTGCCAGCGGAACCACGGGTCTTACTCCGTACGAGCAGTACTTC. Amino acid sequence: CASGTTGLTPYEQYF. V and J are TRBV27 and TRBJ2-7, with no clear D. Germline lookup yields CDR1 MNHEY and CDR2 SMNVEV (reference sequence). V lost 8 bases and J lost 4, with 21 bases in between. The CDR3 is made up of 15 amino acids.

The rearrangement joins TRBV7-9 to TRBJ2-7; 15 nucleotides agree with TRBD2. Per the germline V gene, CDR1 is SEHNR and CDR2 is FQNEAQ (reference sequence). This CDR3 comprises 17 residues. The trim removed 1 base at V and 4 bases at J, leaving 5 bases unmatched. The CDR3 DNA reads as TGTGCCAGCAGCTTAGGTGGGACTAGCGGGGGGTCTTACGAGCAGTACTTC. This sequence encodes CASSLGGTSGGSYEQYF. Using reference TRBV7-9 and TRBJ2-7 for the parts outside the CDR3, the full variable domain is DTGVSQNPRHKITKRGQNVTFRCDPISEHNRLYWYRQTLGQGPEFLTYFQNEAQLEKSRLLSDRFSAERPKGSFSTLEIQRTEQGDSAMYLCASSLGGTSGGSYEQYFGPGTRLTVT.

This clonotype was counted only a few times. This chain connects TRBV7-9 to TRBJ2-7, with D perhaps being TRBD1 or TRBD2 (5 bases each). Trimming removed 7 bases at V and 3 bases at J, with 13 bases between. Germline V gene sequence: CDR1 SEHNR, CDR2 FQNEAQ (reference sequence). The CDR3 sequence is 13 residues long. CDR3 sequence: CASTGTVLYEQYF. The CDR3 nucleotides read TGTGCCAGCACCGGGACGGTCCTCTACGAGCAGTACTTC.

The sample holds a few counts of this clonotype. The chain employs TRBV7-7 and TRBJ2-3; a possible D gene is TRBD1 (6 bases). The germline V gene has CDR1 SSHAT and CDR2 FNYEAQ (reference sequence). This CDR3 is 15 amino acids long. Trimming pared 4 bases from V and 4 bases from J, leaving 15 bases between. The CDR3 is CASSSVVGAADTQYF. Written as DNA, the CDR3 is TGTGCCAGCAGCTCCGTAGTGGGGGCGGCAGATACGCAGTATTTT. Based on the CDR3 plus reference TRBV7-7 and TRBJ2-3, the full variable domain is GAGVSQSPRYKVTKRGQDVTLRCDPISSHATLYWYQQALGQGPEFLTYFNYEAQPDKSGLPSDRFSAERPEGSISTLTIQRTEQRDSAMYRCASSSVVGAADTQYFGPGTRLTVL.